This T cell receptor beta chain was documented in a study of blood T cell repertoires in COVID-19. Study at large: Acute and convalescent COVID-19 specimens originated in the United States, Italy and Spain. T cells, B-cell-depleted T cells, or PBMCs provided the cDNA or gDNA that served as material.

In the authors' methods: Scientists estimated how many nucleated cells there were by amplifying reference gene primers. Measured with immunoSEQ multiplex PCR; TCRdb has only the in-frame clones, and not every one. D and trimming were read from the DNA, whereas the V and J calls and clone size are those reported in that table. Seen here are 150,000 to 200,000 clones, 86% observed once, and the top ten hold under 9.5%. Germline loops: CDR1 SGHAT, CDR2 FQDESV (reference sequence). There are 18 residues in the CDR3. Trimming stripped 0 bases from V and 0 bases from J, with 15 bases between. The V and J genes are TRBV11-1 and TRBJ2-1; the D gene is possibly TRBD2 (7 bases). The clonotype was recovered from a man aged 50 to 60 with active or convalescent COVID-19. The sample taken for sequencing was peripheral blood. CDR3 nucleotides: TGTGCCAGCAGCTTAGCGGGGGGGACATTTAGCTCCTACAATGAGCAGTTCTTC. Residues: CASSLAGGTFSSYNEQFF.